This T cell receptor (beta chain) was found in a study of neoadjuvant anti-PD-1 for oral cavity cancer. Study information: Nivolumab at 3 mg/kg was mostly given biweekly, three to four doses, pre-surgery.

PBMC libraries mostly used around 500 ng of input genomic DNA, with six replicates per sample. The table came from immunoSEQ multiplex PCR; TCRdb's copy has only in-frame clones and leaves some out. This sample yields 15,000 or so clones, of which around 69% are seen a single time; approximately 2.5% belongs to the top ten. Trimming took off 5 bases at V and 0 bases at J, with 11 bases between the two ends. This CDR3 region has 14 residues. Germline CDR1 SGHVS, CDR2 FNYEAQ. Stage II-IVA oral cavity squamous cell carcinoma was new and untreated by systemic or radiation therapy. The material was PBMCs, obtained before nivolumab (anti-PD-1) treatment. This sequence joins TRBV7-6 and TRBJ2-7; D not resolved. The clonotype comes from a person between 35 and 79 years old with oral cavity squamous cell carcinoma. The CDR3 DNA follows: TGTGCCAGCAGCCCCCGTTGGGGCTCCTACGAGCAGTACTTC. Translation: CASSPRWGSYEQYF. The full variable domain, rest sourced from reference TRBV7-6 and TRBJ2-7, is GAGVSQSPRYKVTKRGQDVALRCDPISGHVSLYWYRQALGQGPEFLTYFNYEAQQDKSGLPNDRFSAERPEGSISTLTIQRTEQRDSAMYRCASSPRWGSYEQYFGPGTRLTVT.